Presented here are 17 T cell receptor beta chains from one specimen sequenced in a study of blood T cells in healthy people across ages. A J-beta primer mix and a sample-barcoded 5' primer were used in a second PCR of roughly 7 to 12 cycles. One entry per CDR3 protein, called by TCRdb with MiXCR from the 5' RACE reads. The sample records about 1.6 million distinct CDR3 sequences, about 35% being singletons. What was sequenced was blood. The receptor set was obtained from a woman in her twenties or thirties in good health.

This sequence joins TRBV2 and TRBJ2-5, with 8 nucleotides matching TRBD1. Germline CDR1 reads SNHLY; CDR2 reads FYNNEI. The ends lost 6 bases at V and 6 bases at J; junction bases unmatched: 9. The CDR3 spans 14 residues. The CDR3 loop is CASSQTGDAKTQYF. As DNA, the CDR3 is TGTGCCAGCAGCCAGACAGGGGACGCGAAGACCCAGTACTTC.

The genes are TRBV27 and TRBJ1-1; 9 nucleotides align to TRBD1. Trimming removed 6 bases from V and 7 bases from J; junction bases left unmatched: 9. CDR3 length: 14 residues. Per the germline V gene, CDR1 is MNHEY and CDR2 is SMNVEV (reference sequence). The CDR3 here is CASRPGQGLGEAFF. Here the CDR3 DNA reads TGTGCCAGCAGGCCGGGACAGGGCCTCGGTGAAGCTTTCTTT.

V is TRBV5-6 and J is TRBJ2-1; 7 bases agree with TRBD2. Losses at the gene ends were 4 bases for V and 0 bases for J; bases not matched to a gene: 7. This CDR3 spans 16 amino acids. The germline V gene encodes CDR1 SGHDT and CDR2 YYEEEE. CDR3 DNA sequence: TGTGCCAGCAGCCGTAGCGGGCGGAGCTCCTACAATGAGCAGTTCTTC. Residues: CASSRSGRSSYNEQFF.

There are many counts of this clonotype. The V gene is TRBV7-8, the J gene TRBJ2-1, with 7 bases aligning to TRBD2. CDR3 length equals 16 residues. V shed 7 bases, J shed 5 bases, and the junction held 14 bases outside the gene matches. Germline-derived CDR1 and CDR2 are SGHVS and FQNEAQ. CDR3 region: CASNTPFGGGNNEQFF. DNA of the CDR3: TGTGCCAGCAACACTCCCTTTGGGGGGGGTAACAATGAGCAGTTCTTC. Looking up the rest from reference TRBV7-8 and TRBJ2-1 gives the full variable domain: GAGVSQSPRYKVAKRGQDVALRCDPISGHVSLFWYQQALGQGPEFLTYFQNEAQLDKSGLPSDRFFAERPEGSVSTLKIQRTQQEDSAVYLCASNTPFGGGNNEQFFGPGTRLTVL.

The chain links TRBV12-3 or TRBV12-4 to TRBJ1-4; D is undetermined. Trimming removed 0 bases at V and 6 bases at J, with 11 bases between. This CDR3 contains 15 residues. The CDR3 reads CASSLATRMDEKLFF. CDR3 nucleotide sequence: TGTGCCAGCAGTTTAGCTACAAGAATGGATGAAAAACTGTTTTTT.

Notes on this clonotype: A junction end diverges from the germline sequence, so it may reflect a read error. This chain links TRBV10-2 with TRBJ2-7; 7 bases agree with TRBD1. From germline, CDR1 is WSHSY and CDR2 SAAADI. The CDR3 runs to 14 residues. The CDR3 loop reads CPSYAGTASYEQYF. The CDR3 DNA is TGCCCCAGTTACGCCGGGACAGCCTCCTACGAGCAGTACTTC.

The CDR3 here is CAWSEGRSEAFF. The CDR3 bases are TGTGCCTGGAGTGAAGGGCGGTCTGAAGCTTTCTTT. V gene TRBV30 combines with J gene TRBJ1-1; D unresolved. CDR3 size: 12 residues. Germline CDR1 is GTSNPN and CDR2 is SVGIG (reference sequence). Between the trimmed V and J ends, which lost 1 base and 6 bases, there was a span of 9 bases.

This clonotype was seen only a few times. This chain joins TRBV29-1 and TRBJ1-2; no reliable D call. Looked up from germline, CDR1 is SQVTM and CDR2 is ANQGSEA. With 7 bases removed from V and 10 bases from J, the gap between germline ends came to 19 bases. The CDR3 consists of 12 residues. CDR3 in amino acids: CSAEGWKVDYTF. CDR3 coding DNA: TGCAGCGCAGAGGGCTGGAAGGTGGACTACACCTTC.

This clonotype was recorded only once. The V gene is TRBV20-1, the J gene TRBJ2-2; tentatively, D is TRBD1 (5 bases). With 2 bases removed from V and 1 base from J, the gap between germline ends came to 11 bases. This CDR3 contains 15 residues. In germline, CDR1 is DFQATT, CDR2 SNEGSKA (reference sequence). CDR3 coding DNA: TGCAGTGCTAGACGGCAGGGTGGGAACACCGGGGAGCTGTTTTTT. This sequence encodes CSARRQGGNTGELFF.

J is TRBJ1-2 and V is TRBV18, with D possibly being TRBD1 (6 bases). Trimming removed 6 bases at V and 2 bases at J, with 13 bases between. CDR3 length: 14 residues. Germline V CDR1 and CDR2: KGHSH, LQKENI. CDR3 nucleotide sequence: TGTGCCAGCTCGGAACAGGACAGCAACTATGGCTACACCTTC. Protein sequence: CASSEQDSNYGYTF. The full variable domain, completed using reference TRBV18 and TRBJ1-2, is NAGVMQNPRHLVRRRGQEARLRCSPMKGHSHVYWYRQLPEEGLKFMVYLQKENIIDESGMPKERFSAEFPKEGPSILRIQQVVRGDSAAYFCASSEQDSNYGYTFGSGTRLTVV.

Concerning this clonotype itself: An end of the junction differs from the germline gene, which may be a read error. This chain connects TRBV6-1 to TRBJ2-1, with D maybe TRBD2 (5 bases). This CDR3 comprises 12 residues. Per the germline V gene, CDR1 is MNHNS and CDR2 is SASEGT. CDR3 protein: CVSSVSSYEQFF. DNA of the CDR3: TGTGTCAGCAGCGTATCTAGCTATGAGCAGTTCTTC.

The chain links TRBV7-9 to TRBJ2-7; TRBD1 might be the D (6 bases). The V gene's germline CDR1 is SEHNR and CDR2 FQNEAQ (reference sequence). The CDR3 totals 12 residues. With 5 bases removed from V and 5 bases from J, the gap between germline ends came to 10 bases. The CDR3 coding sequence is TGTGCCAGCAGCAAGGGGGTTAACGAGCAGTACTTC. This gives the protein CASSKGVNEQYF.

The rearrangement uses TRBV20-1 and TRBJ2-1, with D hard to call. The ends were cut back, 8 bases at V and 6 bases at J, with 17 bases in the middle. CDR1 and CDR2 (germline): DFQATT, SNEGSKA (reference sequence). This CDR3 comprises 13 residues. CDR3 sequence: CSSPSGFSNEQFF. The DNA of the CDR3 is TGCAGTTCCCCCTCAGGATTCTCCAATGAGCAGTTCTTC.

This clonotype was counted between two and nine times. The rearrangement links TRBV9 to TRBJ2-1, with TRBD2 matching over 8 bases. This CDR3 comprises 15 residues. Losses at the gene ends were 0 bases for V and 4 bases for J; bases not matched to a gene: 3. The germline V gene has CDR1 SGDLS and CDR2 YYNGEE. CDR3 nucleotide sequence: TGTGCCAGCAGCGTAGTTAGCGGGATATACAATGAGCAGTTCTTC. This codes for CASSVVSGIYNEQFF.

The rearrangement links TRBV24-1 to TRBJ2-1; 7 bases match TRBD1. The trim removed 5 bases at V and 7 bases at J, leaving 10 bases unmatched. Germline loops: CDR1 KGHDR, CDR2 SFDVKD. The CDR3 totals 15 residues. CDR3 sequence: CATSGAGGKGNEQFF. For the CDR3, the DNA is TGTGCCACCAGTGGCGCAGGGGGAAAGGGGAATGAGCAGTTCTTC.

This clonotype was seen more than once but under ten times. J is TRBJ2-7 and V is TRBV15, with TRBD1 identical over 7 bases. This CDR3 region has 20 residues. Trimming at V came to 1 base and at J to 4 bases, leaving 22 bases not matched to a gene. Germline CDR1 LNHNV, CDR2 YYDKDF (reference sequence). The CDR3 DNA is TGTGCCACCAGCAGAGTCCCTAGAGGGACAGACAGTGGGGCATGGTACGAGCAGTACTTC. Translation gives CATSRVPRGTDSGAWYEQYF. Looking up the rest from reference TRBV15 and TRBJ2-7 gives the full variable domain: DAMVIQNPRYQVTQFGKPVTLSCSQTLNHNVMYWYQQKSSQAPKLLFHYYDKDFNNEADTPDNFQSRRPNTSFCFLDIRSPGLGDTAMYLCATSRVPRGTDSGAWYEQYFGPGTRLTVT.

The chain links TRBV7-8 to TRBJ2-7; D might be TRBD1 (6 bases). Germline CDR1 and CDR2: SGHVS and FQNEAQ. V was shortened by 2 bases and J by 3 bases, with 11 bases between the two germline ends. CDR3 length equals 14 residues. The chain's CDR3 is CASSLPGTIYEQYF. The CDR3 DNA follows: TGTGCCAGCAGCTTACCCGGGACAATCTACGAGCAGTACTTC.